Listed here are 13 T cell receptor beta chains from one sample, sequenced in a study of metastatic and nonmetastatic thyroid tumors (TCRdb year 2020). The library came from PCR. The listed sequencing device is Illumina HiSeq 4000. TCRdb trimmed the raw reads at Q25, called clones with MiXCR and kept productive beta chains. For this sample there are 26,000 or so clones; more than 14% appear just once. About 15% of the sample is taken by the ten largest. No treatment had been received by any patient before thyroid surgery. Specimen: blood. These receptors were collected from a male donor with papillary thyroid cancer or a benign thyroid nodule (not recorded which). Some clones in this sample may be carry-over from other donors' samples.

Ten or more counts support this clone. The rearrangement joins TRBV28 to TRBJ1-4, with unresolved D. This CDR3 region has 15 residues. Per the germline V gene, CDR1 is MDHEN and CDR2 is SYDVKM. V was shortened by 3 bases and J by 3 bases, with 11 bases between the two germline ends. CDR3 in amino acids: CASSFRDAANEKLFF. CDR3 nucleotide sequence: TGTGCCAGCAGTTTTAGGGATGCAGCTAATGAAAAACTGTTTTTT.

This clone was observed many times. This chain joins TRBV28 and TRBJ1-1; possibly TRBD1 for D (6 bases). Germline CDR1 reads MDHEN; CDR2 reads SYDVKM. The CDR3 is made up of 15 amino acids. Trimming pared 1 base from V and 11 bases from J, leaving 20 bases between. The CDR3 DNA follows: TGTGCCAGCAGTTTATTCCCCAGGGGTACTTTAGGGGCTTTCTTT. Protein product: CASSLFPRGTLGAFF.

This clone has a count of ten or more. This chain uses TRBV2 with TRBJ2-3, with 7 bases identical to TRBD2. The length of the CDR3 is 13 residues. V lost 4 bases and J lost 8; bases outside the gene matches: 6. Per germline, CDR1 SNHLY and CDR2 FYNNEI. In DNA, the CDR3 is TGTGCCAGCAGTGCTTTGGCGGGGGTTACGCAGTATTTT. Encoded protein: CASSALAGVTQYF.

This clone was detected ten times or more. The rearrangement uses TRBV3-1 and TRBJ2-1; maybe TRBD2 (6 bases). The V end was cut by 1 base, the J end by 4 bases, with 8 bases between. Germline V lookup: CDR1 LGHDT, CDR2 YNNKEL (reference sequence). The CDR3 consists of 14 residues. CDR3 residues: CASSQGGNYNEQFF. For the CDR3, the DNA is TGTGCCAGCAGCCAAGGCGGGAATTACAATGAGCAGTTCTTC.

This clone was recorded at least ten times. The J gene is TRBJ2-5, the V gene TRBV13; D is perhaps TRBD2 (6 bases). Germline lookup yields CDR1 PRHDT and CDR2 FYEKMQ (reference sequence). V shed 2 bases and J shed 3 bases, with 16 bases lying between them. The CDR3 has 16 amino acids. The CDR3 nucleotides read TGTGCCAGCAGCTTACGAAGCGGAGGGCCCAAAGAGACCCAGTACTTC. Translating it yields CASSLRSGGPKETQYF.

This clone was seen ten or more times. This rearrangement joins TRBV6-1 to TRBJ2-3, with D unclear. Deletions cut 5 bases from V and 5 bases from J, with 14 bases between. The CDR3 totals 14 residues. Germline lookup yields CDR1 MNHNS and CDR2 SASEGT. CDR3 residues: CASSSEPERDTQYF. The CDR3 DNA follows: TGTGCCAGCAGTAGTGAGCCGGAGAGAGATACGCAGTATTTT.

On this clone itself: The junction departs from the called germline gene at one end, perhaps through a read error. The DNA for the CDR3 is TGTGCCTGGAGTAAGGCACTTGGCATTGAATCTTTCTTT. Amino acids: CAWSKALGIESFF. This chain joins TRBV30 and TRBJ1-1; D ambiguous. Germline lookup yields CDR1 GTSNPN and CDR2 SVGIG (reference sequence). This CDR3 region has 13 residues.

This clone was seen at least ten times. V gene TRBV6-1 combines with J gene TRBJ2-3; the match to TRBD2 covers 10 bases. The CDR3 spans 15 residues. The germline V gene has CDR1 MNHNS and CDR2 SASEGT. J gave up 2 bases and V 5 bases, and 4 bases lay outside the gene matches. CDR3 DNA sequence: TGTGCCAGCAGTAACGGACTAGCGGTCACAGATACGCAGTATTTT. It is translated as CASSNGLAVTDTQYF.

The CDR3 nucleotides are TGCGCCAGCAGCCAAGATCGCGCAACTCCTCGTTCATACGAGCAGTACTTC. This sequence encodes CASSQDRATPRSYEQYF. This rearrangement joins TRBV4-1 to TRBJ2-7; D is unresolved. The CDR3 length is 17 residues. The germline gives CDR1 MGHRA, CDR2 YSYEKL. Trimming pared 0 bases from V and 4 bases from J, leaving 19 bases between.

At least ten counts were recorded for this clone. The genes are TRBV3-1 and TRBJ2-1, with a possible D match to TRBD2 (5 bases). The CDR3 is made up of 15 amino acids. Trimming shortened V by 1 base and J by 3 bases, and 10 bases separated the two germline ends. Looked up from germline, CDR1 is LGHDT and CDR2 is YNNKEL (reference sequence). CDR3 bases: TGTGCCAGCAGCCAAGTGAGCGGAGTCTACAATGAGCAGTTCTTC. Translating gives CASSQVSGVYNEQFF.

This clone was counted many times. The chain couples TRBV20-1 to TRBJ1-1; D gene ambiguous. The CDR3 has 14 amino acids. V was pared by 1 base and J by 11 bases, with 20 bases between. Per germline, CDR1 DFQATT and CDR2 SNEGSKA (reference sequence). CDR3: CSARGPGPPWVAFF. The CDR3 bases are TGCAGTGCTAGAGGCCCAGGCCCACCTTGGGTCGCTTTCTTT.

This clone came up many times. The chain couples TRBV5-1 to TRBJ2-3; TRBD1 matches at 11 bases. CDR1 SGHRS and CDR2 YFSETQ come from the germline V gene. V dropped 5 bases and J dropped 0; count of bases not matched to a gene: 11. CDR3 length equals 18 residues. The CDR3 bases are TGCGCCAGCAGTTACTCCGGGACAGGGGGATCTAGCACAGATACGCAGTATTTT. As protein: CASSYSGTGGSSTDTQYF.

Concerning this clone: The junction shows a germline mismatch at one end, possibly a read error. The V gene is TRBV15, the J gene TRBJ2-3, with 16 bases identical to TRBD2. This CDR3 contains 18 residues. Germline V CDR1 and CDR2: LNHNV, YYDKDF (reference sequence). The CDR3 protein is CATSRGLAGGPSTYTQYF. CDR3 DNA sequence: TGTGCCACCAGCAGGGGACTAGCGGGGGGGCCTAGCACATATACTCAGTATTTT.